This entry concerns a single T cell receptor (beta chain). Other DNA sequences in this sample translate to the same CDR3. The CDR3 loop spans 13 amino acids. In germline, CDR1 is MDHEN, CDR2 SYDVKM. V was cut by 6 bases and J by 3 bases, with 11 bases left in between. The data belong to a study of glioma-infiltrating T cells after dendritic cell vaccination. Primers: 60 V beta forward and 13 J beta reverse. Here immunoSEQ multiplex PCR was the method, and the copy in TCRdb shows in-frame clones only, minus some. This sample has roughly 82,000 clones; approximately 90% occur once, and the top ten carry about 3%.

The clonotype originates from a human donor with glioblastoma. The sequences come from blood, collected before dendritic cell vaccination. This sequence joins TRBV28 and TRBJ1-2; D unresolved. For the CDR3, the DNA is TGTGCCAGCAGCCCCGGGAGGGACTATGGCTACACCTTC. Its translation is CASSPGRDYGYTF.